A single sample gave rise to the 3 T cell receptor beta chains below, sequenced in a study of T-cell reconstitution after alpha-beta-depleted transplantation in children. TCRbeta library construction was performed incorporating unique molecular identifiers. TCRdb itself ran the PCR reads through MiXCR, one entry per CDR3 protein. The table has around 200,000 distinct CDR3 sequences, approximately 8.4% seen once. Here the sequenced sample was PBMCs, mostly from graft donor cells, taken 360 days after TCRalphabeta/CD19-depleted stem cell transplant. Receptor source: a male patient between 2 and 10 years old who had a stem cell transplant for acute myeloid leukemia, so the T cells may come from the graft donor.

This clonotype has at least ten counts. The V call is TRBV20-1, the J call TRBJ2-3; D may match TRBD1 or TRBD2 (5 bases each). V was cut by 7 bases and J by 6 bases, with 17 bases left in between. This CDR3 comprises 13 residues. Germline values: CDR1 DFQATT, CDR2 SNEGSKA (reference sequence). The CDR3 spells CSGQRSVMDTQYF. The CDR3 DNA reads TGCAGTGGACAGCGGTCCGTGATGGATACGCAGTATTTT.

The chain recombines TRBV4-2 with TRBJ2-5; D is unresolved. Trimming took 1 base from V and 3 from J, leaving 9 bases between them. Germline V lookup: CDR1 LGHNA, CDR2 YNFKEQ. CDR3 size: 14 residues. The CDR3 reads CASSQVSGKETQYF. The CDR3 nucleotides are TGTGCCAGCAGCCAAGTGAGTGGGAAAGAGACCCAGTACTTC.

The genes are TRBV5-5 and TRBJ2-5, with 10 bases aligning to TRBD1. J gave up 2 bases and V 0 bases, and 10 bases lay outside the gene matches. Germline V lookup: CDR1 SGHKS, CDR2 YYEKEE (reference sequence). The CDR3 has 18 residues. The CDR3 nucleotides are TGTGCCAGCAGCTTGGTCCCGGGACAGGGGTCCCTTCAAGAGACCCAGTACTTC. This codes for CASSLVPGQGSLQETQYF. Full variable domain (missing parts from reference TRBV5-5 and TRBJ2-5): DAGVTQSPTHLIKTRGQQVTLRCSPISGHKSVSWYQQVLGQGPQFIFQYYEKEERGRGNFPDRFSARQFPNYSSELNVNALLLGDSALYLCASSLVPGQGSLQETQYFGPGTRLLVL.